Below, 10 T cell receptor beta chains from the same sample are listed, as sequenced in a study of shared clonotypes between healthy human individuals. Profiling relied on immunoSEQ multiplex PCR, and the TCRdb table lists in-frame clones only, not all of them. There are about 320,000 clones in the sample; around nine tenths occur only once, and 15% to 20% lies in the top ten. Material for sequencing was memory CD8+ T cells sorted from blood. Subset given: CD45RO+ cells pooled with CCR7-negative TemRA cells. The source of these receptors is a man aged 18 to 29 in good health.

This clone came up once. The chain combines TRBV28 with TRBJ1-4; D gene unclear. The V end was cut by 3 bases, the J end by 0 bases, with 11 bases between. The CDR3 extends over 16 amino acids. From germline, CDR1 is MDHEN and CDR2 SYDVKM. The chain's CDR3 is CASSLYRGATNEKLFF. The CDR3 bases are TGTGCCAGCAGTTTGTACAGAGGAGCAACTAATGAAAAACTGTTTTTT.

This clone showed up just once. This rearrangement joins TRBV27 to TRBJ2-2; D is perhaps TRBD2 (6 bases). The CDR3 consists of 16 residues. Germline-derived CDR1 and CDR2 are MNHEY and SMNVEV (reference sequence). Trimming cost V 8 bases and J 8 bases, with 24 bases left between them. CDR3 nucleotide sequence: TGTGCCAGCCCAAATCCATCCCTGACGGGGACTGGGGAGCTGTTTTTT. It yields the protein CASPNPSLTGTGELFF.

This chain links TRBV5-6 with TRBJ2-7; 7 bases map to TRBD1. The V gene end was trimmed by 4 bases and the J gene end by 3 bases; junction bases not matched to a gene: 7. Germline CDR1 is SGHDT and CDR2 is YYEEEE. This CDR3 spans 14 amino acids. The CDR3 sequence: CASSVGTAIYEQYF. DNA of the CDR3: TGTGCCAGCAGCGTCGGGACAGCCATCTACGAGCAGTACTTC.

There are a few counts of this clone. V is TRBV9 and J is TRBJ1-1, with 7 positions matching TRBD1. The germline V gene has CDR1 SGDLS and CDR2 YYNGEE. The CDR3 spans 14 residues. With V trimmed by 0 bases and J by 3 bases, 2 bases remained unmatched. The CDR3 DNA reads as TGTGCCAGCAGCGTAGAGGGGGCAGACACTGAAGCTTTCTTT. Encoded protein: CASSVEGADTEAFF.

This rearrangement joins TRBV2 to TRBJ2-1; TRBD2 matches 7 bases. The CDR3 is 16 amino acids. The ends lost 2 bases at V and 10 bases at J; junction bases unmatched: 14. Germline V gene sequence: CDR1 SNHLY, CDR2 FYNNEI. The CDR3 loop is CASSENLGEGYGEQFF. CDR3 nucleotide sequence: TGTGCCAGCAGTGAAAATCTGGGGGAGGGCTACGGCGAGCAGTTCTTC. Full variable domain (remainder filled in from reference TRBV2 and TRBJ2-1): EPEVTQTPSHQVTQMGQEVILRCVPISNHLYFYWYRQILGQKVEFLVSFYNNEISEKSEIFDDQFSVERPDGSNFTLKIRSTKLEDSAMYFCASSENLGEGYGEQFFGPGTRLTVL.

The chain links TRBV9 to TRBJ1-6; D is undetermined. The CDR3 is 16 residues long. Trimming shortened V by 2 bases and J by 7 bases, and 16 bases separated the two germline ends. Germline loops: CDR1 SGDLS, CDR2 YYNGEE. CDR3 in amino acids: CASSVTEFPVNSPLHF. The CDR3 coding sequence is TGTGCCAGCAGCGTTACGGAGTTCCCGGTGAATTCACCCCTCCACTTT.

V gene TRBV28 combines with J gene TRBJ1-2; TRBD1 aligns across 9 bases. Looked up from germline, CDR1 is MDHEN and CDR2 is SYDVKM. V gave up 2 bases and J gave up 4 bases; unmatched junction bases: 14. This CDR3 region has 18 residues. CDR3 bases: TGTGCCAGCAGTTTACCCCCTAGGACAGGGGATTCCCTCTATGGCTACACCTTC. Translation gives CASSLPPRTGDSLYGYTF.

The chain combines TRBV12-2 with TRBJ2-7. TRBV12-2 is reported as a pseudogene. This CDR3 contains 16 residues. Here the CDR3 DNA reads TGTGCAAGTCGCTTAAGTAGGGTGGGGACCTCCTACGAGCAGTACTTC. Residues: CASRLSRVGTSYEQYF.

This clone has just one count. The V gene is TRBV6-6, the J gene TRBJ2-1; 11 bases match TRBD2. J was trimmed by 3 bases and V by 0 bases; bases with no gene match: 1. CDR3 size: 16 residues. Germline lookup yields CDR1 MNHNY and CDR2 SVGAGI (reference sequence). The CDR3: CASSYSTSGVYNEQFF. The CDR3 DNA reads TGTGCCAGCAGTTACTCGACTAGCGGGGTCTACAATGAGCAGTTCTTC.

The chain employs TRBV7-2 and TRBJ2-3; D could derive from TRBD1 or TRBD2 (5 bases each). V lost 0 bases to trimming and J lost 1 base, with 5 bases between them. CDR1 is SGHTA and CDR2 is FQGNSA in the germline V gene. The CDR3 totals 14 residues. The CDR3 nucleotides are TGTGCCAGCAGCTTAGCGGGGGGCACAGATACGCAGTATTTT. Its translation is CASSLAGGTDTQYF.